This entry lists 19 T cell receptor beta chains sequenced from one sample in a study of blood T cell repertoires in COVID-19. Method: immunoSEQ multiplex PCR; TCRdb's copy keeps in-frame clones and lacks some. The table lists roughly 20,000 clones, under 90% of them singletons. Specimen: peripheral blood. Receptor source: an elderly man with acute or convalescent COVID-19.

This chain connects TRBV6-5 to TRBJ2-7; tentatively, D is TRBD1 (7 bases). The CDR3 totals 15 residues. Deletions cut 0 bases from V and 2 bases from J, with 11 bases between. Germline V gene data show CDR1 as MNHEY and CDR2 as SVGAGI. The CDR3 spells CASSYSGRGAYEQYF. CDR3 coding DNA: TGTGCCAGCAGTTACTCGGGCAGGGGGGCCTACGAGCAGTACTTC.

V and J are TRBV7-3 and TRBJ2-1; 14 bases align to TRBD2. Germline CDR1 reads SGHTA; CDR2 reads FQGTGA. The J segment lost 2 bases and the V segment lost 3 bases, leaving 0 bases of the junction unmatched. CDR3 length: 16 amino acids. CDR3 in DNA: TGTGCCAGCAGCTTGGGACTAGCGGGGGCCTACAATGAGCAGTTCTTC. Translation: CASSLGLAGAYNEQFF.

The chain links TRBV7-5 to TRBJ1-5; TRBD1 reflects the table's D call only, with no check against the DNA. TRBV7-5 is given as a pseudogene. The length of the CDR3 is 17 residues. This CDR3 is CVRSLGDRGWSNQPQHF. CDR3 sequence (DNA): TGTGTCAGAAGCTTAGGAGACAGGGGTTGGAGCAATCAGCCCCAGCATTTT.

The rearrangement joins TRBV6-6 to TRBJ1-5; D may be TRBD1 (5 bases). Trimming removed 5 bases from V and 0 bases from J, with 17 bases in between. In germline, CDR1 is MNHNY, CDR2 SVGAGI (reference sequence). This CDR3 has 17 residues. CDR3: CASSPTGLPSSNQPQHF. In DNA, the CDR3 is TGTGCCAGCAGTCCCACGGGACTCCCCTCTAGCAATCAGCCCCAGCATTTT.

The rearrangement links TRBV3-1 (or the pseudogene TRBV3-2) to TRBJ2-7, with a tentative D call TRBD1 (5 bases). Trimming removed 0 bases at V and 2 bases at J, with 5 bases between. The CDR3 consists of 13 residues. CDR1 is LGHDT and CDR2 is YNNKEL in the germline V gene (reference sequence). For the CDR3, the DNA is TGTGCCAGCAGCCAAGAAGGGGCCTACGAGCAGTACTTC. This sequence encodes CASSQEGAYEQYF.

This clone was seen a few times. The V call is TRBV7-6, the J call TRBJ2-5; TRBD2 might be the D (5 bases). The length of the CDR3 is 11 residues. Germline CDR1 and CDR2: SGHVS and FNYEAQ. V gave up 5 bases and J gave up 5 bases, with 6 bases separating them. The CDR3 bases are TGTGCCAGCAGCGAGCGGGAGACCCAGTACTTC. Translated: CASSERETQYF.

The chain couples TRBV6-5 to TRBJ1-1; 7 nucleotides match TRBD1. The ends lost 6 bases at V and 6 bases at J; junction bases unmatched: 4. This CDR3 has 12 residues. The germline gives CDR1 MNHEY, CDR2 SVGAGI. In DNA form, the CDR3 reads TGTGCCAGCAGCTGGGACAGAGCTGAAGCTTTCTTT. This codes for CASSWDRAEAFF.

The J gene is TRBJ1-5, the V gene TRBV18, with D possibly being TRBD1 (5 bases). CDR1 is KGHSH and CDR2 is LQKENI in the germline V gene. Trimming removed 3 bases from V and 7 bases from J, with 16 bases in between. The CDR3 totals 15 residues. CDR3 sequence (DNA): TGTGCCAGCTCACCCATTGCCATCCAGGGACAGCCCCAGCATTTT. Translated, it gives CASSPIAIQGQPQHF. Complete variable domain (other parts from reference TRBV18 and TRBJ1-5): NAGVMQNPRHLVRRRGQEARLRCSPMKGHSHVYWYRQLPEEGLKFMVYLQKENIIDESGMPKERFSAEFPKEGPSILRIQQVVRGDSAAYFCASSPIAIQGQPQHFGDGTRLSIL.

In this sample, this clone turned up a few times. This rearrangement joins TRBV4-3 to TRBJ2-7; the D is unclear. This CDR3 contains 14 residues. V was shortened by 0 bases and J by 2 bases, with 8 bases between the two germline ends. Germline CDR1 LGHNA, CDR2 YSLEER. The CDR3 sequence is CASSQEYSTYEQYF. The CDR3 nucleotides are TGCGCCAGCAGCCAAGAGTACAGCACCTACGAGCAGTACTTC.

V and J are TRBV18 and TRBJ2-2; tentative D call: TRBD1 (6 bases). This CDR3 comprises 17 residues. CDR1 is KGHSH and CDR2 is LQKENI in the germline V gene. V shed 6 bases and J shed 6 bases, with 23 bases lying between them. The chain's CDR3 is CASSHRIDRPTPGELFF. The CDR3 coding sequence is TGTGCCAGCTCCCATCGGATCGACAGGCCCACACCCGGGGAGCTGTTTTTT. Full variable domain (missing parts from reference TRBV18 and TRBJ2-2): NAGVMQNPRHLVRRRGQEARLRCSPMKGHSHVYWYRQLPEEGLKFMVYLQKENIIDESGMPKERFSAEFPKEGPSILRIQQVVRGDSAAYFCASSHRIDRPTPGELFFGEGSRLTVL.

CDR3 nucleotides: TGTGCCAGCAGTTTCTCCGGAAAAGCGGGAGGAGATACGCAGTATTTT. This translates into CASSFSGKAGGDTQYF. The chain uses TRBV27 and TRBJ2-3; 9 bases align to TRBD2. The ends lost 3 bases at V and 5 bases at J; junction bases unmatched: 9. Germline values: CDR1 MNHEY, CDR2 SMNVEV (reference sequence). The CDR3 is made up of 16 amino acids.

The V and J genes are TRBV7-2 and TRBJ2-5, with 7 bases identical to TRBD2. J gave up 1 base and V 1 base, and 3 bases lay outside the gene matches. CDR1 is SGHTA and CDR2 is FQGNSA in the germline V gene. The CDR3 contains 15 residues. CDR3 amino acids: CASSLVSGGQETQYF. Written as DNA, the CDR3 is TGTGCCAGCAGCTTAGTTTCGGGGGGCCAAGAGACCCAGTACTTC.

This clone was detected a few times. The J gene is TRBJ2-5, the V gene TRBV5-1; D not certain. Trimming stripped 4 bases from V and 0 bases from J, with 4 bases between. This CDR3 is 12 amino acids long. Germline lookup yields CDR1 SGHRS and CDR2 YFSETQ. The DNA of the CDR3 is TGCGCCAGCAGCGTAAACCAAGAGACCCAGTACTTC. Translating it yields CASSVNQETQYF.

The V call is TRBV6-6, the J call TRBJ2-2; 9 bases fit TRBD1. The germline V gene has CDR1 MNHNY and CDR2 SVGAGI (reference sequence). The ends lost 11 bases at V and 4 bases at J; junction bases unmatched: 8. The CDR3 length is 14 residues. This CDR3 is CASSGTGTTGELFF. DNA of the CDR3: TGTGCCTCCTCCGGGACAGGGACCACCGGGGAGCTGTTTTTT.

This chain joins TRBV7-6 and TRBJ2-1; 12 bases map to TRBD2. Trimming at V came to 5 bases and at J to 6 bases, leaving 5 bases not matched to a gene. Germline V gene sequence: CDR1 SGHVS, CDR2 FNYEAQ. The CDR3 contains 15 residues. CDR3 sequence (DNA): TGTGCCAGCAGCGACGGACTAGCGGGGCTCAATGAGCAGTTCTTC. Protein: CASSDGLAGLNEQFF.

A single count supports this clone. The V and J genes are TRBV9 and TRBJ1-1; 8 bases agree with TRBD1. The CDR3 sequence is 15 residues long. Germline loops: CDR1 SGDLS, CDR2 YYNGEE. The V and J ends lost 4 bases and 10 bases, in that order; junction bases with no gene match: 15. CDR3 in DNA: TGTGCCAGCAGCCCAGGGACAGGTACTAGGGGTAGAGCTTTCTTT. This gives the protein CASSPGTGTRGRAFF.

The chain has TRBV30 and TRBJ1-2, with D possibly matching TRBD1 (6 bases). Germline V gene lookup returns CDR1 GTSNPN and CDR2 SVGIG (reference sequence). V was clipped by 1 base and J by 11 bases, with 11 bases between them. This CDR3 region has 11 residues. CDR3 residues: CAWSADSRYTF. The CDR3 DNA reads as TGTGCCTGGAGTGCGGACAGCCGGTACACCTTC.

The chain employs TRBV18 and TRBJ1-1; D is perhaps TRBD1 (5 bases). Germline-derived CDR1 and CDR2 are KGHSH and LQKENI. This CDR3 has 16 residues. Trimming cost V 1 base and J 3 bases, with 15 bases left between them. CDR3 amino acids: CASSPHLLTGDTEAFF. For the CDR3, the DNA is TGTGCCAGCTCACCACATCTTCTTACAGGCGACACTGAAGCTTTCTTT.

This chain links TRBV4-3 with TRBJ2-7, with a possible D match to TRBD2 (5 bases). CDR1 is LGHNA, CDR2 YSLEER, per germline. The V end was cut by 1 base, the J end by 2 bases, with 9 bases between. The CDR3 is 14 residues long. The CDR3: CASSQVSGPYEQYF. Written as DNA, the CDR3 is TGCGCCAGCAGCCAAGTAAGCGGTCCCTACGAGCAGTACTTC.